The rows below give T cell receptor beta chains drawn from one sample of a study of Graves' ophthalmopathy and Graves' hyperthyroidism. TCRdb re-analysed the multiplex PCR reads in MiXCR, keeping a single row per CDR3 protein. The sample lists about 370,000 distinct CDR3 sequences; roughly a sixth were seen once. The sequencing sample was made of peripheral blood. These TCRs come from an adult woman with stable Graves' hyperthyroidism. Both conserved end residues are part of each CDR3. A D gene is named only where the DNA matches it firmly. The size field is filled for only some rows; it gives once, few, many or a size class.

V	J	D	size	DNA	CDR3
TRBV10-3	TRBJ1-1	TRBD1	many	TGTGCCATTCGCCGGGACAGGGAGAACACTGAAGCTTTCTTT	CAIRRDRENTEAFF
TRBV28	TRBJ2-2	TRBD2	many	TGTGCCAGCAAAGGACTAGCGGGCTACACCGGGGAGCTGTTTTTT	CASKGLAGYTGELFF
TRBV12-3/TRBV12-4	TRBJ1-2	TRBD1	many	TGTGCCAGCAGACTATCGGGACAGGGGGACTATGGCTACACCTTC	CASRLSGQGDYGYTF
TRBV27	TRBJ1-1	TRBD1	many	TGTGCCAGCAGTTCATTGGGGACAGGCGCGAATGAAGCTTTCTTT	CASSSLGTGANEAFF
TRBV12-3/TRBV12-4	TRBJ2-7	.	many	TGTGCCAGCGCCCGGAGCGGGTCAAGCTACGAGCAGTACTTC	CASARSGSSYEQYF
TRBV29-1	TRBJ2-7	.	many	TGCAGCGCCTTGGTGGGAGTCGAGCAGTACTTC	CSALVGVEQYF
TRBV13	TRBJ2-6	.	.	TGTGCCAGCAGCTTACGTCCAGGGTTAGGTTCTGGGGCCAACGTCCTGACTTTC	CASSLRPGLGSGANVLTF
TRBV6-5	TRBJ1-1	.	many	TGTGCCAGCAGTCACGAAATCCGCGGAGCTTTCTTT	CASSHEIRGAFF
TRBV30	TRBJ1-3	.	many	TGTGCCTGGACCGACAAGTGGAGGGCTGGAAACACCATATATTTT	CAWTDKWRAGNTIYF
TRBV20-1	TRBJ2-7	TRBD1	many	TGCAGTGCTAGGAGCTTGGGGACAGATAACTACGAGCAGTACTTC	CSARSLGTDNYEQYF
TRBV20-1	TRBJ1-2	.	.	TGCAGTGCTACTCTCCCAAGGTCGGGAGATGACTACGCCTTC	CSATLPRSGDDYAF
TRBV20-1	TRBJ2-5	TRBD1	many	TGCAGCGGTGACAGGGGCGAGACCCAGTACTTC	CSGDRGETQYF
TRBV4-3	TRBJ1-5	TRBD1	few	TGCGCCAGCAGCCAAGCCCCAATTGGGACAGGGGGTAATCAGCCCCAGCATTTT	CASSQAPIGTGGNQPQHF
TRBV19	TRBJ2-3	.	few	TGTGCCAGTAGTATTAATTATCGGGCTAGCGACGCGCAGTATTTT	CASSINYRASDAQYF
TRBV27	TRBJ1-2	.	many	TGTGCCAGCAGTTATACACCCCAGGGTTACTATGGCTACACCTTC	CASSYTPQGYYGYTF
TRBV29-1	TRBJ2-5	.	many	TGCAGCGTTGATATCCAGGTTCAAGAGACCCAGTACTTC	CSVDIQVQETQYF
TRBV28	TRBJ2-5	.	many	TGTGCCAGCAGTTTTCGTAGGAGGGGGCGACAAGAGACCCAGTACTTC	CASSFRRRGRQETQYF
TRBV7-9	TRBJ1-2	TRBD1	many	TGTGCCAGCACGCCCGACAGGGACAGCTATGGCTACACCTTC	CASTPDRDSYGYTF
TRBV5-6	TRBJ1-3	.	.	TGTGCAACCAGTCCGGGCTCTGGAAACACCATATATTTT	CATSPGSGNTIYF
TRBV6-8	TRBJ2-7	TRBD2	.	TGTGCCAGCAGCCGGACTAGCGGGGGCCTTCCTTCCTACGAGCAGTACTTC	CASSRTSGGLPSYEQYF
TRBV7-2	TRBJ1-2	TRBD1	.	TGTGCCAGCAGCTTGGGACAGCGCTACACCTTC	CASSLGQRYTF
TRBV6-2/TRBV6-3	TRBJ2-2	TRBD2	many	TGTGCCAGCGGTAGCGGGAGTAGGTCCGGGGAGCTGTTTTTT	CASGSGSRSGELFF
TRBV27	TRBJ2-7	TRBD2	many	TGTGCCAGCAGCCTAGCGGGAGGTACCTACGAGCAGTACTTC	CASSLAGGTYEQYF
TRBV28	TRBJ1-1	.	many	TGTGCCAGCAGTTTTGAGGACAGCATGAACACTGAAGCTTTCTTT	CASSFEDSMNTEAFF